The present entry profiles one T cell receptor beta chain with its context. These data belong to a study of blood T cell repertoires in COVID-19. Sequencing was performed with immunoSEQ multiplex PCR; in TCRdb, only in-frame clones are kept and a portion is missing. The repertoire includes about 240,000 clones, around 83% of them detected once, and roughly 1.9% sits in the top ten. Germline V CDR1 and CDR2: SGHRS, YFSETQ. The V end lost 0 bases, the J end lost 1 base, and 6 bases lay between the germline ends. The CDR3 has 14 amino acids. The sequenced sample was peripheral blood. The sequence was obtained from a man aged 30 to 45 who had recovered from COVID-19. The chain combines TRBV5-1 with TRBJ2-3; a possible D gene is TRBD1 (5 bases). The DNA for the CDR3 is TGCGCCAGCAGCTTGGAGGGGCGCACAGATACGCAGTATTTT. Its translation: CASSLEGRTDTQYF.